This TCR beta chain was recorded in a study of T cell responses to AZD1222 COVID-19 vaccine. The CDR3 covers 13 residues. V lost 0 bases, J lost 10 bases, and 10 bases lay in between. CDR1 and CDR2 (germline): MNHEY, SVGAGI. TCRdb keeps only in-frame clones here, not all; method: immunoSEQ multiplex PCR. The table includes over 130,000 clones, approximately 90% detected once. This receptor was identified in an adult who received the AZD1222 COVID-19 vaccine. The V gene is TRBV6-5, the J gene TRBJ2-1; D gene unclear. Sequenced here: peripheral blood, sampled 28 days after the second AZD1222 dose. CDR3 amino acids: CASSYSIVREQFF. The CDR3 DNA reads as TGTGCCAGCAGTTACTCGATCGTCCGAGAGCAGTTCTTC.